Listed below are T cell receptor beta chains from one sample, sequenced in a study of OX40 agonist ivuxolimab in advanced cancers. The repertoire was sequenced with immunoSEQ multiplex PCR; TCRdb's copy has only in-frame clones and lacks some. Found here are about 76,000 clones, approximately 86% of them singletons; the top ten hold about 2.6%. Sequences were derived from CD4+ or CD8+ T cells sorted from blood, sampled in a trial of the OX40 agonist ivuxolimab. All receptors come from an adult with an advanced solid tumor such as melanoma, head and neck, liver or kidney cancer. Both conserved end residues are part of each CDR3. The D gene is left open where the match is weak. The listing skips clone size in some rows; elsewhere it reads once, few, many or a size class.

TRBJ2-7,-,12,TRBV7-2,-,TGTGCCAGCACCCCTAGCTCCTACGAGCAGTACTTC,CASTPSSYEQYF
TRBJ2-5,TRBD2,14,TRBV5-6,once,TGTGCCAGCAGCTCTAGCGGGGGAGCGGAGACCCAGTACTTC,CASSSSGGAETQYF
TRBJ2-1,TRBD2,16,TRBV7-2,-,TGTGCCAGCAGCTTATCGAGCGGGGGGGCTATCGATGAGCAGTTCTTC,CASSLSSGGAIDEQFF
TRBJ2-5,-,13,TRBV10-1,-,TGCGCCAGCAGTGAGCAGGTACAAGAGACCCAGTACTTC,CASSEQVQETQYF
TRBJ1-2,TRBD1,15,TRBV5-4,once,TGTGCCAGCACCCTAGGGGGACAGGGGAACTATGGCTACACCTTC,CASTLGGQGNYGYTF
TRBJ2-3,TRBD2,18,TRBV4-3,-,TGCGCCAGCAGCCACGCTAGCGGGGGGGCTCAGAGCACAGATACGCAGTATTTT,CASSHASGGAQSTDTQYF
TRBJ2-1,-,12,TRBV28,-,TGTGCCAGCAGTTCCCAGCCCAATGAGCAGTTCTTC,CASSSQPNEQFF
TRBJ2-5,-,14,TRBV11-1,-,TGTGCCAGCAGCTACTCGGACGGACAAGAGACCCAGTACTTC,CASSYSDGQETQYF
TRBJ1-5,-,15,TRBV5-5,-,TGTGCCAGCAGCCCCGGGCAGCTCTGGAACCAGCCCCAGCATTTT,CASSPGQLWNQPQHF
TRBJ1-5,-,15,TRBV10-3,-,TGTGCCATCAGTGGGAGCGGTATTTACAATCAGCCCCAGCATTTT,CAISGSGIYNQPQHF
TRBJ1-2,-,13,TRBV10-1,once,TGCGCCAGCAGTCTACAACGGGAGTATGGCTACACCTTC,CASSLQREYGYTF
TRBJ2-7,TRBD2,15,TRBV6-6,-,TGTGCCAGCAGGTCCCTTACTAGCGGGGGCGACGAGCAGTACTTC,CASRSLTSGGDEQYF
TRBJ2-2,TRBD2,15,TRBV2,-,TGTGCCAGCAAAGGGACTAGCGTTCACACCGGGGAGCTGTTTTTT,CASKGTSVHTGELFF
TRBJ1-1,TRBD1,17,TRBV7-9,-,TGTGCCAGCAGCTCACGACAGGGGGCAGGGTCGGACACTGAAGCTTTCTTT,CASSSRQGAGSDTEAFF
TRBJ1-4,-,15,TRBV5-4,-,TGTGCCAGCAGTTTGGGGGGGCGGACTGGTGAAAAACTGTTTTTT,CASSLGGRTGEKLFF
TRBJ2-5,-,15,TRBV27,-,TGTGCCAGCAGTTTATGGGGGAATTACCCAGAGACCCAGTACTTC,CASSLWGNYPETQYF
TRBJ2-7,-,14,TRBV7-3,-,TGTGCCAGCAGCTTGGCAGGAGATGCCTACGAGCAGTACTTC,CASSLAGDAYEQYF
TRBJ2-1,-,15,TRBV5-1,-,TGCGCCAGCAGCTTGGTGGGTGGAGGGAACAATGAGCAGTTCTTC,CASSLVGGGNNEQFF
TRBJ1-1,TRBD1,14,TRBV28,-,TGTGCCAGCAACCGGGACAGGGTGAACACTGAAGCTTTCTTT,CASNRDRVNTEAFF
TRBJ1-1,-,15,TRBV5-1,-,TGCGCCAGCAGCCCAGTAGGAGGATTGAACACTGAAGCTTTCTTT,CASSPVGGLNTEAFF
TRBJ1-3,-,12,TRBV6-1,-,TGTGCCAGCAGAAGGGCTGGAAACACCATATATTTT,CASRRAGNTIYF